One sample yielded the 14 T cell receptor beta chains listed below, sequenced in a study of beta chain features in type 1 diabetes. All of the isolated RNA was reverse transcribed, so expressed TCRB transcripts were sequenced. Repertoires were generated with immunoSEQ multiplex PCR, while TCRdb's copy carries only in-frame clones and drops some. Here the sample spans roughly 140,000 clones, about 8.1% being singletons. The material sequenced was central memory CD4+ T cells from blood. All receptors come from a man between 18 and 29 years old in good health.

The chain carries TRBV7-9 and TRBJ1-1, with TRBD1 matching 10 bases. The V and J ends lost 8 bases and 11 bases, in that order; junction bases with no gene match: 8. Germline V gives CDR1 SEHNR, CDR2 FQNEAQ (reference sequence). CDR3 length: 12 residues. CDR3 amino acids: CASGTDRGAAFF. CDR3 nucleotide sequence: TGTGCCAGCGGCACGGACAGGGGGGCCGCTTTCTTT.

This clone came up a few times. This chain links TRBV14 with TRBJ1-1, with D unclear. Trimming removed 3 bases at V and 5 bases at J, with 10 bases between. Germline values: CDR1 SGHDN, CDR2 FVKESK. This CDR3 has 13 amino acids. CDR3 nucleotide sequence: TGTGCCAGCAGCCAGGGAGGGTGGACTGAAGCTTTCTTT. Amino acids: CASSQGGWTEAFF.

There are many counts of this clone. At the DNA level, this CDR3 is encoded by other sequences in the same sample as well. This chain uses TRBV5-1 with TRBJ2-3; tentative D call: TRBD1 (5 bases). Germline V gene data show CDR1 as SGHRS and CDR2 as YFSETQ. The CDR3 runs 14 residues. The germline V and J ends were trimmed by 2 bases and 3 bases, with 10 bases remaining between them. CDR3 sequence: CASSLGEPTDTQYF. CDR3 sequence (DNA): TGCGCCAGCAGCTTAGGGGAACCTACAGATACGCAGTATTTT.

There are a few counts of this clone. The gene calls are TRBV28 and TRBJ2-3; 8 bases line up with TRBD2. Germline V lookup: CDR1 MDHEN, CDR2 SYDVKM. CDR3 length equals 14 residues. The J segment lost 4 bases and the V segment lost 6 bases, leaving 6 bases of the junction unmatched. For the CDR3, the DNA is TGTGCCAGCAGCCGTCCTAGCGGGTCAGATACGCAGTATTTT. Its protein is CASSRPSGSDTQYF. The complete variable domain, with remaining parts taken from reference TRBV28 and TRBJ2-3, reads DVKVTQSSRYLVKRTGEKVFLECVQDMDHENMFWYRQDPGLGLRLIYFSYDVKMKEKGDIPEGYSVSREKKERFSLILESASTNQTSMYLCASSRPSGSDTQYFGPGTRLTVL.

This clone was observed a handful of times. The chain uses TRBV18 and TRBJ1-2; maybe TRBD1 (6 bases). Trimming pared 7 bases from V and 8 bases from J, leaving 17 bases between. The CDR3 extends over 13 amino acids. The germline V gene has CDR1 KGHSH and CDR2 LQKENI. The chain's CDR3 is CASYQGRLDGYTF. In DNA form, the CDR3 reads TGTGCCAGCTACCAGGGGCGGTTGGACGGCTACACCTTC.

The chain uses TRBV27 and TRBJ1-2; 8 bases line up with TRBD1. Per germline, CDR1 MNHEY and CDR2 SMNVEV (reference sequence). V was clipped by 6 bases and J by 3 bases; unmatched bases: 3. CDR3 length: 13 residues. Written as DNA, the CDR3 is TGTGCCAGCAGGGGGACAGGAGACTATGGCTACACCTTC. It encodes CASRGTGDYGYTF.

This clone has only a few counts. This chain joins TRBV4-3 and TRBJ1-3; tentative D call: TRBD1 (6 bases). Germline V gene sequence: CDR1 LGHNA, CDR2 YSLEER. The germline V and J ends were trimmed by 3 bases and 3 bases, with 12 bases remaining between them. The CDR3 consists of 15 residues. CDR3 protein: CASSQVQGYGNTIYF. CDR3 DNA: TGCGCCAGCAGCCAGGTACAGGGATATGGAAACACCATATATTTT.

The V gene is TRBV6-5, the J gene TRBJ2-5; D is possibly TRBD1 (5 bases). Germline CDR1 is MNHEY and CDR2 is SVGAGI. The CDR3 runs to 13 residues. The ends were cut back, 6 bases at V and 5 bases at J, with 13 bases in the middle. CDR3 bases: TGTGCCAGCAGGACAGTAGGACGGGAGACCCAGTACTTC. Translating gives CASRTVGRETQYF.

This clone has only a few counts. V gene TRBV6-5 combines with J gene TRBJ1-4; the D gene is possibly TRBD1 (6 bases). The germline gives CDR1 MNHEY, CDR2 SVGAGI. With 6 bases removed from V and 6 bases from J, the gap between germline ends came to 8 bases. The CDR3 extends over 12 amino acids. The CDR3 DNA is TGTGCCAGCAGACAGGGAGATGAAAAACTGTTTTTT. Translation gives CASRQGDEKLFF.

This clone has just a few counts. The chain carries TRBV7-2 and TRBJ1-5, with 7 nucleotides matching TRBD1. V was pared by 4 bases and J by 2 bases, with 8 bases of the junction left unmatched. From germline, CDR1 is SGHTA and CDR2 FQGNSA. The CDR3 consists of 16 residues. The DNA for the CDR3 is TGTGCCAGCAGCTGGACAGGAGGGTCGCGCAATCAGCCCCAGCATTTT. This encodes CASSWTGGSRNQPQHF.

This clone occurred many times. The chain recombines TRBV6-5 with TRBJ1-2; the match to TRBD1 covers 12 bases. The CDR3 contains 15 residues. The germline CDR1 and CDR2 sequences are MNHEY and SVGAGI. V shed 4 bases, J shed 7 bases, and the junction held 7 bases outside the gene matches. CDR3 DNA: TGTGCCAGCAGTTCCCTGGGACAGGGGGCAGGTGGCTACACCTTC. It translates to CASSSLGQGAGGYTF.

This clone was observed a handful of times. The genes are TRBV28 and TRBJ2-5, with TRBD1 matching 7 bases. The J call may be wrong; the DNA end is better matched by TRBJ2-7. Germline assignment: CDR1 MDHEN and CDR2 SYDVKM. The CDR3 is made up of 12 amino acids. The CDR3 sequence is CALGQNSYEQYF. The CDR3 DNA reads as TGTGCCCTGGGACAGAACTCCTACGAGCAGTACTTC.

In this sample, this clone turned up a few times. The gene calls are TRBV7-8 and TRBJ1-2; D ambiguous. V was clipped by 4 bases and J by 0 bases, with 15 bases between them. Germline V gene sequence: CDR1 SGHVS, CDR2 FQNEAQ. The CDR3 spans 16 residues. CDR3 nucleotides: TGTGCCAGCAGCTATAATCGGGTCTCCCCTAACTATGGCTACACCTTC. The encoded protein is CASSYNRVSPNYGYTF.

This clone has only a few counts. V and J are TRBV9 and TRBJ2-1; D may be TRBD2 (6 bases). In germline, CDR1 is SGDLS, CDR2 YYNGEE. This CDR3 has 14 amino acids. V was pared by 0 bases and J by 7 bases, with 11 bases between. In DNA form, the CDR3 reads TGTGCCAGCAGCGTAGGTGGAGGGTATAATGAGCAGTTCTTC. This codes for CASSVGGGYNEQFF.